A single sample gave rise to the 26 T cell receptor beta chains below, sequenced in a study of T cells in Graves' hyperthyroidism and ophthalmopathy. RNA transcripts yielded amplified TCR beta CDR3 regions. Researchers ran a first-round RT-PCR on the TCR CDR3 using the HTBI primer set. Via MiXCR, TCRdb re-called the multiplex PCR reads, giving one row per CDR3 protein. Of approximately 430,000 distinct CDR3 sequences in the sample, approximately 14% were seen once. The sample comprised blood. All receptors come from a woman aged 18-29 years with Graves' hyperthyroidism.

This clonotype has ten or more counts. The chain links TRBV7-9 to TRBJ2-5, with TRBD1 matching over 7 bases. The V and J ends lost 4 bases and 3 bases, in that order; junction bases with no gene match: 2. Germline V gives CDR1 SEHNR, CDR2 FQNEAQ (reference sequence). The CDR3 is 13 amino acids. CDR3 residues: CASSYRGEETQYF. The DNA for the CDR3 is TGTGCCAGCAGCTACAGGGGCGAAGAGACCCAGTACTTC.

The rearrangement uses TRBV5-1 and TRBJ2-2; TRBD2 matches at 15 bases. This CDR3 comprises 16 residues. With V trimmed by 4 bases and J by 5 bases, 3 bases remained unmatched. The germline gives CDR1 SGHRS, CDR2 YFSETQ. CDR3 in amino acids: CASSTGLAGGTGELFF. For the CDR3, the DNA is TGCGCCAGCAGCACGGGACTAGCGGGAGGTACCGGGGAGCTGTTTTTT.

This clonotype has ten or more counts. The J gene is TRBJ1-5, the V gene TRBV2, with TRBD1 matching 9 bases. The CDR3 runs to 15 residues. The trim removed 8 bases at V and 6 bases at J, leaving 11 bases unmatched. The germline CDR1 and CDR2 sequences are SNHLY and FYNNEI. The CDR3 DNA reads as TGTGCCAGCCTTCCCGGGACAGGGTATCCTCAGCCCCAGCATTTT. This sequence encodes CASLPGTGYPQPQHF.

Ten or more counts support this clonotype. The chain is built from TRBV7-6 and TRBJ1-1, with 7 positions matching TRBD1. The length of the CDR3 is 16 residues. V was pared by 5 bases and J by 4 bases, with 13 bases of the junction left unmatched. Germline CDR1 SGHVS, CDR2 FNYEAQ. CDR3 nucleotide sequence: TGTGCCAGCAGCCCCTCAAGTCAGGGGGGAATCACTGAAGCTTTCTTT. This gives the protein CASSPSSQGGITEAFF. The full variable domain, with the rest looked up from reference TRBV7-6 and TRBJ1-1, is GAGVSQSPRYKVTKRGQDVALRCDPISGHVSLYWYRQALGQGPEFLTYFNYEAQQDKSGLPNDRFSAERPEGSISTLTIQRTEQRDSAMYRCASSPSSQGGITEAFFGQGTRLTVV.

This clonotype was seen a few times. The chain has TRBV20-1 and TRBJ1-6; D is unresolved. V gave up 2 bases and J gave up 2 bases, with 7 bases separating them. The CDR3 has 14 residues. Germline CDR1 and CDR2: DFQATT and SNEGSKA (reference sequence). The DNA of the CDR3 is TGCAGTGCTAGAACAAGGGCCTATAATTCACCCCTCCACTTT. Translated: CSARTRAYNSPLHF.

The sample holds many counts of this clonotype. This chain connects TRBV6-2 or TRBV6-3 to TRBJ2-3, with unresolved D. Trimming shortened V by 0 bases and J by 0 bases, and 4 bases separated the two germline ends. The CDR3 is 14 residues long. Germline V gives CDR1 MNHEY, CDR2 SVGEGT. In nucleotides, the CDR3 is TGTGCCAGCAGTTACTCGACTAGCACAGATACGCAGTATTTT. It is translated as CASSYSTSTDTQYF.

This clonotype was seen ten or more times. The genes are TRBV6-1 and TRBJ1-2; 7 bases are a match to TRBD1. The CDR3 is 14 amino acids. V shed 7 bases, J shed 2 bases, and the junction held 7 bases outside the gene matches. Germline values: CDR1 MNHNS, CDR2 SASEGT. The CDR3 loop is CASNRGQQNYGYTF. The DNA for the CDR3 is TGTGCCAGCAATAGGGGACAGCAAAACTATGGCTACACCTTC.

V is TRBV20-1 and J is TRBJ2-5; 7 nucleotides match TRBD2. J gave up 1 base and V 5 bases, and 4 bases lay outside the gene matches. CDR3 length: 13 amino acids. CDR1 and CDR2 (germline): DFQATT, SNEGSKA (reference sequence). Written as DNA, the CDR3 is TGCAGTGCTCCTAGCGGTCTCCAAGAGACCCAGTACTTC. It translates to CSAPSGLQETQYF.

This clonotype was seen repeatedly, ten times or more. The chain combines TRBV18 with TRBJ2-7, with 10 nucleotides matching TRBD2. Trimming took 3 bases from V and 7 from J; bases not matched to a gene: 9. The CDR3 sequence is 15 residues long. The germline V gene has CDR1 KGHSH and CDR2 LQKENI. Written as DNA, the CDR3 is TGTGCCAGCTCACCGAGCAGCGGGAGGGTACGGGAGCAGTACTTC. It yields the protein CASSPSSGRVREQYF.

Comment on this clonotype: This may stem from a read error, because a much larger clone lies one nucleotide away. This rearrangement joins TRBV2 to TRBJ1-2; D is uncertain. Germline loops: CDR1 SNHLY, CDR2 FYNNEI. V was clipped by 3 bases and J by 4 bases, with 12 bases between them. This CDR3 comprises 14 residues. This chain's CDR3 is CASSEEIPRYGYTF. The CDR3 DNA reads as TGTGCCAGCAGTGAGGAGATACCCCGCTATGGCTACACCTTC. The full variable domain, with the rest looked up from reference TRBV2 and TRBJ1-2, is EPEVTQTPSHQVTQMGQEVILRCVPISNHLYFYWYRQILGQKVEFLVSFYNNEISEKSEIFDDQFSVERPDGSNFTLKIRSTKLEDSAMYFCASSEEIPRYGYTFGSGTRLTVV.

This clonotype was found many times. This chain joins TRBV5-1 and TRBJ1-2; the match to TRBD1 covers 9 bases. V dropped 2 bases and J dropped 4; count of bases not matched to a gene: 3. The CDR3 is made up of 14 amino acids. Germline V CDR1 and CDR2: SGHRS, YFSETQ. CDR3 coding DNA: TGCGCCAGCAGCTTCCTGGGACAGGGCTATGGCTACACCTTC. It yields the protein CASSFLGQGYGYTF.

The chain is built from TRBV19 and TRBJ2-3; D is unclear. The germline gives CDR1 LNHDA, CDR2 SQIVND (reference sequence). Trimming stripped 10 bases from V and 5 bases from J, with 13 bases between. The CDR3 length is 12 residues. As DNA, the CDR3 is TGTGCCACCAGTATAGTGGAAGATACGCAGTATTTT. It codes for CATSIVEDTQYF.

This clonotype has ten or more counts. For the CDR3, the DNA is TGTGCCAGCAGTGAAGCGGCTCCTAGCGGGGACCAAGAGACCCAGTACTTC. The encoded protein is CASSEAAPSGDQETQYF. The chain combines TRBV2 with TRBJ2-5; the match to TRBD2 covers 9 bases. The germline V gene has CDR1 SNHLY and CDR2 FYNNEI. The CDR3 covers 17 residues. Trimming removed 0 bases from V and 0 bases from J; junction bases left unmatched: 5.

There are many counts of this clonotype. The V call is TRBV27, the J call TRBJ1-4, with 9 nucleotides matching TRBD1. The CDR3 sequence is 18 residues long. Unmatched junction bases numbered 11, after V lost 5 bases and J lost 1 base. CDR1 and CDR2 from the germline V gene are MNHEY and SMNVEV (reference sequence). This CDR3 is CASSPRWTGDVTNEKLFF. The CDR3 coding sequence is TGTGCCAGCAGTCCGCGGTGGACAGGGGATGTAACTAATGAAAAACTGTTTTTT.

This clonotype was seen more than once but under ten times. This sequence joins TRBV27 and TRBJ1-6; 9 bases agree with TRBD1. Germline CDR1 reads MNHEY; CDR2 reads SMNVEV (reference sequence). There are 13 residues in the CDR3. Losses at the gene ends were 5 bases for V and 8 bases for J; bases not matched to a gene: 1. The CDR3 loop is CASSGQGYSPLHF. As DNA, the CDR3 is TGTGCCAGCAGTGGACAGGGGTATTCACCCCTCCACTTT.

The chain recombines TRBV9 with TRBJ2-1; TRBD2 matches 13 bases. This CDR3 contains 16 residues. The trim removed 3 bases at V and 3 bases at J, leaving 3 bases unmatched. CDR1 is SGDLS, CDR2 YYNGEE, per germline. The CDR3 loop is CASSGRLAGGYNEQFF. CDR3 DNA: TGTGCCAGCAGCGGAAGACTAGCGGGAGGCTACAATGAGCAGTTCTTC.

As regards this clonotype: A much larger clone differs by one base, so this may be a read error. CDR3 nucleotides: TGTGCCTGGAGTGGGGCGAGGGGGTACTACGAGCAGTACTTC. The encoded protein is CAWSGARGYYEQYF. V and J are TRBV30 and TRBJ2-7, with TRBD1 as a possible D gene (6 bases). CDR1 is GTSNPN and CDR2 is SVGIG in the germline V gene (reference sequence). The ends were cut back, 1 base at V and 3 bases at J, with 13 bases in the middle. This CDR3 comprises 14 residues.

In this sample, this clonotype turned up a few times. The chain uses TRBV4-1 and TRBJ1-5; D ambiguous. Germline-derived CDR1 and CDR2 are MGHRA and YSYEKL. This CDR3 is 15 amino acids long. V lost 4 bases and J lost 0, with 10 bases in between. The CDR3: CASSPEGYSNQPQHF. CDR3 bases: TGCGCCAGCAGCCCCGAGGGCTATAGCAATCAGCCCCAGCATTTT.

The gene calls are TRBV5-1 and TRBJ2-3; TRBD1 agrees at 8 bases. The germline V gene has CDR1 SGHRS and CDR2 YFSETQ. This CDR3 has 14 residues. J gave up 1 base and V 4 bases, and 2 bases lay outside the gene matches. The CDR3 loop reads CASSAGQGTDTQYF. The CDR3 DNA sequence: TGCGCCAGCAGCGCGGGACAGGGCACAGATACGCAGTATTTT.

Ten or more counts support this clonotype. This chain connects TRBV12-3 or TRBV12-4 to TRBJ1-5; TRBD1 matches at 12 bases. The CDR3 covers 15 residues. Germline trimming cut 6 bases from V and 7 bases from J; bases unmatched to any gene: 7. CDR3 bases: TGTGCCAGCAGGGGCGGGACAGGGGGCGACCAGCCCCAGCATTTT. It encodes CASRGGTGGDQPQHF.

This clonotype was counted many times. The V call is TRBV20-1, the J call TRBJ2-7; perhaps TRBD1 as D (6 bases). From germline, CDR1 is DFQATT and CDR2 SNEGSKA (reference sequence). The CDR3 is 15 residues long. The CDR3 loop is CSPPQGNRAADEQYF. CDR3 DNA: TGCAGCCCCCCTCAGGGGAATCGGGCAGCGGACGAGCAGTACTTC.

This clonotype was recorded only once. This may stem from a read error, because a much larger clone lies one nucleotide away. V and J are TRBV20-1 and TRBJ1-2; D might be TRBD1 (5 bases). The CDR3 is made up of 13 amino acids. CDR1 is DFQATT and CDR2 is SNEGSKA in the germline V gene (reference sequence). The ends were cut back, 6 bases at V and 8 bases at J, with 19 bases in the middle. The CDR3 coding sequence is TGCAGTGCCAAAAACAGGCCCCTTGGGGGCTACACCTTC. Protein: CSAKNRPLGGYTF.

The chain combines TRBV12-3 or TRBV12-4 with TRBJ2-4; 10 positions agree with TRBD1. V lost 4 bases, J lost 6 bases, and 3 bases stayed unmatched. This CDR3 contains 14 residues. The DNA for the CDR3 is TGTGCCAGCAGTTCCCGGACAGGGGGAAACATTCAGTACTTC. This gives the protein CASSSRTGGNIQYF.

The CDR3 DNA reads TGTGCCAGTACCCCGAGGCTAGCGGGGGCTGATACGCAGTATTTT. Translated, it gives CASTPRLAGADTQYF. The chain carries TRBV19 and TRBJ2-3; 10 bases align to TRBD2. The CDR3 length is 15 residues. Germline V CDR1 and CDR2: LNHDA, SQIVND (reference sequence). Germline trimming cut 7 bases from V and 6 bases from J; bases unmatched to any gene: 10.

In this sample, this clonotype turned up many times. This sequence joins TRBV19 and TRBJ2-7, with 13 bases that match TRBD2. Germline V gene data show CDR1 as LNHDA and CDR2 as SQIVND (reference sequence). The CDR3 contains 16 residues. Losses at the gene ends were 5 bases for V and 2 bases for J; bases not matched to a gene: 6. CDR3: CASSVLAGGTPYEQYF. In DNA, the CDR3 is TGTGCCAGTAGTGTACTAGCGGGAGGGACCCCCTACGAGCAGTACTTC. The variable domain in full, completed from reference TRBV19 and TRBJ2-7, reads DGGITQSPKYLFRKEGQNVTLSCEQNLNHDAMYWYRQDPGQGLRLIYYSQIVNDFQKGDIAEGYSVSREKKESFPLTVTSAQKNPTAFYLCASSVLAGGTPYEQYFGPGTRLTVT.

The sample holds many counts of this clonotype. The chain employs TRBV30 and TRBJ2-1; 9 nucleotides align to TRBD2. Losses at the gene ends were 7 bases for V and 6 bases for J; bases not matched to a gene: 10. The germline CDR1 and CDR2 sequences are GTSNPN and SVGIG (reference sequence). The CDR3 has 14 amino acids. CDR3 sequence: CASRRAGGGNEQFF. The CDR3 DNA reads as TGTGCCTCCCGGAGAGCGGGAGGAGGCAATGAGCAGTTCTTC.